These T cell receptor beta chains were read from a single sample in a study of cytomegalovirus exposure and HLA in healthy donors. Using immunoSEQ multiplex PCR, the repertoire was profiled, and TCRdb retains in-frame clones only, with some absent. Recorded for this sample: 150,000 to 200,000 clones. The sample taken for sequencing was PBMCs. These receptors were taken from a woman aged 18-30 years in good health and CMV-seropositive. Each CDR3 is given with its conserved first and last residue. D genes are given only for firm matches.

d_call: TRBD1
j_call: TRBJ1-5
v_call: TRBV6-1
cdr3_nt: TGTGCCAGCAGCGCAGGGGGACGGAGCAATCAGCCCCAGCATTTT
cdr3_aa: CASSAGGRSNQPQHF

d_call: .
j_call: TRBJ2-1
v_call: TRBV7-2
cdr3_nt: TGTGCCAGCAGCTTAGGGGGGCCACCCTACAATGAGCAGTTCTTC
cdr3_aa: CASSLGGPPYNEQFF

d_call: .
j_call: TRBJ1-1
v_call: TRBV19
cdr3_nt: TGTGCCAGTAGTTCCCGCCCCATCCCGGGCACTGAAGCTTTCTTT
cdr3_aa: CASSSRPIPGTEAFF

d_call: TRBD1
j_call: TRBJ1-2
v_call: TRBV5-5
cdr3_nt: TGTGCCAGCAGCTACGACAGGGTCTATGGCTACACCTTC
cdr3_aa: CASSYDRVYGYTF

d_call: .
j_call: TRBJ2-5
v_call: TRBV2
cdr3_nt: TGTGCCAGCATCCCCGTCGGCCAAGAGACCCAGTACTTC
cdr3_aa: CASIPVGQETQYF

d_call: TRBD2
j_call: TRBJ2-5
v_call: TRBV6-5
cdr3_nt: TGTGCCAGCAGTCCGGGGACTAGCGGTGAGACCCAGTACTTC
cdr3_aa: CASSPGTSGETQYF

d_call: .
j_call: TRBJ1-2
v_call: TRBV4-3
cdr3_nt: TGCGCCAGCAGCTTTCATCTTAGCAACTATGGCTACACCTTC
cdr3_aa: CASSFHLSNYGYTF

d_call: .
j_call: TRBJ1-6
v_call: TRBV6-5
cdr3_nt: TGTGCCAGCAGCTATGGACAGTATGCCGGATCACCCCTCCACTTT
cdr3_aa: CASSYGQYAGSPLHF

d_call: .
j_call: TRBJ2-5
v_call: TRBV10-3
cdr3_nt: TGTGCCATCAGTGCCGAAGCAAGGGGCTTCCAAGAGACCCAGTACTTC
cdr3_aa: CAISAEARGFQETQYF

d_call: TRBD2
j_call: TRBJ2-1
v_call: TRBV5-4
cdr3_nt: TGTGCCTCCACGGCTCTAGCGGCCTACAATGAGCAGTTCTTC
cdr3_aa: CASTALAAYNEQFF

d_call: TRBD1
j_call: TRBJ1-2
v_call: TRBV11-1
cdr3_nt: TGTGCCAGCAGCCCCTCGCCAGGGGGCTACTATGGCTACACCTTC
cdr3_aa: CASSPSPGGYYGYTF